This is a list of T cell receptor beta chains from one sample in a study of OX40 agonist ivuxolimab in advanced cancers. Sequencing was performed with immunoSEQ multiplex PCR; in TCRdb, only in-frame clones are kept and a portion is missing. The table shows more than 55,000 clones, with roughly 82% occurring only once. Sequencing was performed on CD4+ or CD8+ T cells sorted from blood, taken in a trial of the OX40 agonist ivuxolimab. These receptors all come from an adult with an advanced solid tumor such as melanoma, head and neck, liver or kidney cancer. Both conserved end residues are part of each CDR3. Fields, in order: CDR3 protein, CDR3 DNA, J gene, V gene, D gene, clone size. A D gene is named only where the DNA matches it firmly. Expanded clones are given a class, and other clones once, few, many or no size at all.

CDR3aa: CASSLTGRAVTEAFF
CDR3nt: TGTGCCAGCAGCTTAACGGGGAGAGCGGTTACTGAAGCTTTCTTT
j_gene: TRBJ1-1
v_gene: TRBV7-2
d_gene: .
abundance: .

CDR3aa: CASSLSSASYEQYF
CDR3nt: TGCGCCAGCAGCTTGTCTAGCGCGTCCTACGAGCAGTACTTC
j_gene: TRBJ2-7
v_gene: TRBV5-1
d_gene: .
abundance: .

CDR3aa: CASSFWPPKGLDTGELFF
CDR3nt: TGTGCCAGCAGCTTTTGGCCCCCCAAGGGCTTAGACACCGGGGAGCTGTTTTTT
j_gene: TRBJ2-2
v_gene: TRBV7-9
d_gene: .
abundance: .

CDR3aa: CSVVAGTGNEKLFF
CDR3nt: TGCAGCGTGGTAGCCGGGACAGGGAATGAAAAACTGTTTTTT
j_gene: TRBJ1-4
v_gene: TRBV29-1
d_gene: TRBD1
abundance: .

CDR3aa: CASSTGIYEQYF
CDR3nt: TGTGCCAGCAGCACAGGGATCTACGAGCAGTACTTC
j_gene: TRBJ2-7
v_gene: TRBV2
d_gene: .
abundance: .

CDR3aa: CASSYSPRTGVTEAFF
CDR3nt: TGTGCCAGCAGTTACTCCCCGCGGACAGGGGTCACTGAAGCTTTCTTT
j_gene: TRBJ1-1
v_gene: TRBV6-6
d_gene: TRBD1
abundance: .

CDR3aa: CASRRQGAVTEAFF
CDR3nt: TGCGCCAGCAGGCGACAGGGGGCGGTCACTGAAGCTTTCTTT
j_gene: TRBJ1-1
v_gene: TRBV5-1
d_gene: TRBD1
abundance: .

CDR3aa: CASSFASTVPEQYF
CDR3nt: TGTGCCAGCAGCTTCGCATCGACGGTCCCCGAGCAGTACTTC
j_gene: TRBJ2-7
v_gene: TRBV7-9
d_gene: .
abundance: .

CDR3aa: CASRESGTGGPEAFF
CDR3nt: TGTGCCAGCAGAGAGTCCGGGACAGGGGGCCCTGAAGCTTTCTTT
j_gene: TRBJ1-1
v_gene: TRBV28
d_gene: TRBD1
abundance: .

CDR3aa: CASSLTPRTEAFF
CDR3nt: TGTGCCAGCAGCTTAACCCCAAGGACTGAAGCTTTCTTT
j_gene: TRBJ1-1
v_gene: TRBV7-3
d_gene: .
abundance: .

CDR3aa: CASRRETGETYNEQFF
CDR3nt: TGTGCCAGCAGAAGGGAGACGGGAGAGACTTACAATGAGCAGTTCTTC
j_gene: TRBJ2-1
v_gene: TRBV2
d_gene: .
abundance: .

CDR3aa: CSASTKEQFF
CDR3nt: TGCAGCGCCTCTACGAAAGAGCAGTTCTTC
j_gene: TRBJ2-1
v_gene: TRBV29-1
d_gene: .
abundance: .

CDR3aa: CASSSRTSGTYEQYF
CDR3nt: TGTGCCAGCAGTTCTCGGACTAGCGGGACCTACGAGCAGTACTTC
j_gene: TRBJ2-7
v_gene: TRBV27
d_gene: TRBD2
abundance: .

CDR3aa: CASSESGNNQPQHF
CDR3nt: TGTGCCAGCAGTGAATCGGGGAACAATCAGCCCCAGCATTTT
j_gene: TRBJ1-5
v_gene: TRBV6-1
d_gene: .
abundance: .

CDR3aa: CASSPGHRNTGELFF
CDR3nt: TGCGCCAGCAGCCCTGGACATCGGAACACCGGGGAGCTGTTTTTT
j_gene: TRBJ2-2
v_gene: TRBV5-1
d_gene: .
abundance: many

CDR3aa: CASSPGTSNQPQHF
CDR3nt: TGTGCCAGTAGTCCCGGGACAAGCAATCAGCCCCAGCATTTT
j_gene: TRBJ1-5
v_gene: TRBV19
d_gene: .
abundance: .

CDR3aa: CASSLTVPRRDSGNTIYF
CDR3nt: TGTGCCAGCTCATTGACAGTCCCCCGAAGGGACTCTGGAAACACCATATATTTT
j_gene: TRBJ1-3
v_gene: TRBV18
d_gene: .
abundance: .

CDR3aa: CASSGYGFNGYTF
CDR3nt: TGTGCCAGCAGTGGTTACGGGTTTAATGGCTACACCTTC
j_gene: TRBJ1-2
v_gene: TRBV2
d_gene: .
abundance: many

CDR3aa: CASSVGRGEQYF
CDR3nt: TGTGCCAGCAGCGTAGGGCGGGGGGAGCAGTACTTC
j_gene: TRBJ2-7
v_gene: TRBV7-9
d_gene: TRBD2
abundance: .

CDR3aa: CASSYSENTEAFF
CDR3nt: TGTGCCAGCAGTTACTCTGAGAACACTGAAGCTTTCTTT
j_gene: TRBJ1-1
v_gene: TRBV6-5
d_gene: .
abundance: few

CDR3aa: CATRGLAGDTQYF
CDR3nt: TGTGCCACCAGGGGACTAGCGGGAGATACGCAGTATTTT
j_gene: TRBJ2-3
v_gene: TRBV15
d_gene: TRBD2
abundance: .

CDR3aa: CASSLVGAGANYGYTF
CDR3nt: TGTGCCAGCAGCTTGGTTGGGGCAGGGGCTAACTATGGCTACACCTTC
j_gene: TRBJ1-2
v_gene: TRBV5-4
d_gene: .
abundance: once

CDR3aa: CASSFQGYNEQFF
CDR3nt: TGTGCCAGCAGCTTCCAGGGATACAATGAGCAGTTCTTC
j_gene: TRBJ2-1
v_gene: TRBV7-9
d_gene: .
abundance: .

CDR3aa: CATSRVAAFNYGYTF
CDR3nt: TGTGCCACCAGCAGAGTAGCTGCTTTTAACTATGGCTACACCTTC
j_gene: TRBJ1-2
v_gene: TRBV15
d_gene: .
abundance: .

CDR3aa: CASSQDGPGQGKEKLFF
CDR3nt: TGCGCCAGCAGCCAAGATGGGCCGGGACAGGGAAAAGAAAAACTGTTTTTT
j_gene: TRBJ1-4
v_gene: TRBV4-1
d_gene: TRBD1
abundance: few

CDR3aa: CASQGLRNTGELFF
CDR3nt: TGTGCCAGTCAGGGACTTCGGAACACCGGGGAGCTGTTTTTT
j_gene: TRBJ2-2
v_gene: TRBV19
d_gene: .
abundance: .

CDR3aa: CASSESGSAKTQYF
CDR3nt: TGCGCCAGCAGTGAGTCGGGCAGTGCGAAGACCCAGTACTTC
j_gene: TRBJ2-5
v_gene: TRBV10-1
d_gene: .
abundance: .

CDR3aa: CASSRRQGVPQETQYF
CDR3nt: TGTGCCAGCAGTCGACGACAGGGGGTTCCCCAAGAGACCCAGTACTTC
j_gene: TRBJ2-5
v_gene: TRBV14
d_gene: TRBD1
abundance: .

CDR3aa: CAISESKSGGAVFSTDTQYF
CDR3nt: TGTGCCATCAGTGAGTCGAAGAGCGGGGGGGCCGTTTTTAGCACAGATACGCAGTATTTT
j_gene: TRBJ2-3
v_gene: TRBV10-3
d_gene: TRBD2
abundance: .

CDR3aa: CASSYSYGYTF
CDR3nt: TGTGCCAGTAGTTACAGCTATGGCTACACCTTC
j_gene: TRBJ1-2
v_gene: TRBV19
d_gene: .
abundance: .

CDR3aa: CASTPGPSQETQYF
CDR3nt: TGTGCCAGCACCCCGGGACCGAGCCAAGAGACCCAGTACTTC
j_gene: TRBJ2-5
v_gene: TRBV18
d_gene: .
abundance: .

CDR3aa: CASSNYEQYF
CDR3nt: TGTGCCAGCAGTAACTACGAGCAGTACTTC
j_gene: TRBJ2-7
v_gene: TRBV28
d_gene: .
abundance: once

CDR3aa: CASSLTRTAPVEQFF
CDR3nt: TGTGCCAGCAGCTTAACCAGAACAGCTCCCGTTGAGCAGTTCTTC
j_gene: TRBJ2-1
v_gene: TRBV11-1
d_gene: .
abundance: once

CDR3aa: CASSTPGQGRYEQYF
CDR3nt: TGTGCCAGCAGCACGCCGGGACAGGGTCGCTACGAGCAGTACTTC
j_gene: TRBJ2-7
v_gene: TRBV5-4
d_gene: TRBD1
abundance: .

CDR3aa: CASSEFGQGNSYEQYF
CDR3nt: TGTGCCAGCAGTGAATTCGGGCAGGGGAACTCCTACGAGCAGTACTTC
j_gene: TRBJ2-7
v_gene: TRBV25-1
d_gene: .
abundance: .

CDR3aa: CASSYWGSSYEQYF
CDR3nt: TGTGCCAGCAGTTACTGGGGGAGCTCCTACGAGCAGTACTTC
j_gene: TRBJ2-7
v_gene: TRBV25-1
d_gene: .
abundance: .

CDR3aa: CASSLTGNQPQHF
CDR3nt: TGTGCCAGCAGCTTAACGGGGAATCAGCCCCAGCATTTT
j_gene: TRBJ1-5
v_gene: TRBV7-9
d_gene: .
abundance: .

CDR3aa: CASSFRQETDTQYF
CDR3nt: TGTGCCAGCAGCTTTCGACAGGAAACAGATACGCAGTATTTT
j_gene: TRBJ2-3
v_gene: TRBV7-9
d_gene: .
abundance: .

CDR3aa: CASSWTRNTEAFF
CDR3nt: TGCGCCAGCAGCTGGACAAGGAACACTGAAGCTTTCTTT
j_gene: TRBJ1-1
v_gene: TRBV5-1
d_gene: .
abundance: few

CDR3aa: CASSPITSSYEQYF
CDR3nt: TGCGCCAGCAGCCCTATCACTAGCTCCTACGAGCAGTACTTC
j_gene: TRBJ2-7
v_gene: TRBV5-1
d_gene: .
abundance: .

CDR3aa: CADTGLLSTDTQYF
CDR3nt: TGTGCCGACACGGGACTCCTAAGCACAGATACGCAGTATTTT
j_gene: TRBJ2-3
v_gene: TRBV21-1
d_gene: .
abundance: .

CDR3aa: CSVEVALAEKLFF
CDR3nt: TGCAGCGTTGAGGTTGCCCTGGCTGAAAAACTGTTTTTT
j_gene: TRBJ1-4
v_gene: TRBV29-1
d_gene: .
abundance: .

CDR3aa: CAVLAGGGHEQYF
CDR3nt: TGTGCCGTTCTAGCGGGAGGGGGCCACGAGCAGTACTTC
j_gene: TRBJ2-7
v_gene: TRBV27
d_gene: TRBD2
abundance: .

CDR3aa: CASSWLASGQGYTGELFF
CDR3nt: TGTGCCAGCAGCTGGTTAGCATCGGGACAGGGCTACACCGGGGAGCTGTTTTTT
j_gene: TRBJ2-2
v_gene: TRBV7-2
d_gene: TRBD1
abundance: .

CDR3aa: CASSGQGDSPLHF
CDR3nt: TGTGCCAGTAGCGGACAGGGCGATTCACCCCTCCACTTT
j_gene: TRBJ1-6
v_gene: TRBV19
d_gene: TRBD1
abundance: .

CDR3aa: CASSDQGPEQFF
CDR3nt: TGTGCCAGCAGTGACCAGGGTCCTGAGCAGTTCTTC
j_gene: TRBJ2-1
v_gene: TRBV6-5
d_gene: .
abundance: .

CDR3aa: CASSPNGGNTIYF
CDR3nt: TGTGCCAGCTCACCAAACGGGGGAAACACCATATATTTT
j_gene: TRBJ1-3
v_gene: TRBV18
d_gene: .
abundance: .

CDR3aa: CASSPHGPSLFQETQYF
CDR3nt: TGCGCCAGCAGCCCCCATGGTCCTAGCCTGTTTCAAGAGACCCAGTACTTC
j_gene: TRBJ2-5
v_gene: TRBV4-3
d_gene: .
abundance: .

CDR3aa: CASSYREARKRDTQYF
CDR3nt: TGTGCCAGCAGTTACCGAGAGGCCAGGAAGCGAGATACGCAGTATTTT
j_gene: TRBJ2-3
v_gene: TRBV28
d_gene: .
abundance: .

CDR3aa: CASSPPGGGAGNIQYF
CDR3nt: TGTGCCAGCTCACCACCGGGGGGGGGAGCTGGGAACATTCAGTACTTC
j_gene: TRBJ2-4
v_gene: TRBV18
d_gene: TRBD2
abundance: .

CDR3aa: CASSPTSYEQYF
CDR3nt: TGTGCCAGCAGCCCGACATCCTACGAGCAGTACTTC
j_gene: TRBJ2-7
v_gene: TRBV7-2
d_gene: .
abundance: .

CDR3aa: CASSLLGLVSEQYF
CDR3nt: TGTGCCAGCAGCTTGTTGGGACTAGTGAGCGAGCAGTACTTC
j_gene: TRBJ2-7
v_gene: TRBV5-5
d_gene: TRBD2
abundance: once

CDR3aa: CASSNRADQPQHF
CDR3nt: TGTGCCAGCAGTAACAGGGCCGATCAGCCCCAGCATTTT
j_gene: TRBJ1-5
v_gene: TRBV25-1
d_gene: .
abundance: .

CDR3aa: CASSPDRDGELFF
CDR3nt: TGTGCCAGCAGCCCGGACAGGGACGGGGAACTGTTTTTT
j_gene: TRBJ1-4
v_gene: TRBV7-8
d_gene: TRBD1
abundance: .

CDR3aa: CASSPPFAAGNTIYF
CDR3nt: TGTGCCAGCTCACCACCGTTCGCCGCTGGAAACACCATATATTTT
j_gene: TRBJ1-3
v_gene: TRBV18
d_gene: .
abundance: .

CDR3aa: CASSYSGRGLTEQFF
CDR3nt: TGTGCCAGCAGTTACTCTGGGCGGGGCCTCACCGAGCAGTTCTTC
j_gene: TRBJ2-1
v_gene: TRBV6-5
d_gene: .
abundance: .

CDR3aa: CASSADRGRAGLWGYTF
CDR3nt: TGTGCCAGCAGCGCGGACAGGGGGCGCGCCGGACTGTGGGGCTACACCTTC
j_gene: TRBJ1-2
v_gene: TRBV7-9
d_gene: TRBD1
abundance: .